The 10 T cell receptor beta chains below come from one sample, sequenced in a study of patients and donors after allogeneic stem cell transplantation. A single record per CDR3 protein comes from TCRdb applying MiXCR to the RT-PCR reads. The profile covers about 87,000 distinct CDR3 sequences, with 5% appearing a single time and about 3% taken by the ten largest. The sample consisted of blood, either unsorted or a sorted T cell fraction (not recorded which). The receptors were gathered from a human donor who was either an allogeneic HSCT recipient or a stem cell or donor lymphocyte infusion donor (not recorded which). It is not recorded whose cells these are; they may come from a transplant donor.

There are many counts of this clonotype. This chain links TRBV20-1 with TRBJ1-2; D not certain. The germline V gene encodes CDR1 DFQATT and CDR2 SNEGSKA (reference sequence). This CDR3 has 12 amino acids. Trimming stripped 6 bases from V and 2 bases from J, with 10 bases between. CDR3 protein: CSAGTVNYGYTF. The CDR3 nucleotides read TGCAGTGCGGGTACAGTAAACTATGGCTACACCTTC.

The CDR3 DNA is TGTGCCAGCAGCTTAGTTGGGGGGCGGCCAACTAGGCAGGCCCAATCTGGAAACACCATATATTTT. This translates into CASSLVGGRPTRQAQSGNTIYF. This chain uses TRBV11-1 with TRBJ1-3; tentative D call: TRBD1 (6 bases). Germline V CDR1 and CDR2: SGHAT, FQDESV (reference sequence). CDR3 length: 22 residues. With 1 base removed from V and 1 base from J, the gap between germline ends came to 29 bases.

This clonotype was counted at least ten times. This chain connects TRBV3-1 to TRBJ1-2, with D hard to call. CDR1 is LGHDT, CDR2 YNNKEL, per germline (reference sequence). This CDR3 region has 14 residues. The ends were cut back, 4 bases at V and 6 bases at J, with 15 bases in the middle. This chain's CDR3 is CASSPPTRINGYTF. CDR3 nucleotide sequence: TGTGCCAGCAGCCCTCCGACACGGATTAATGGCTACACCTTC.

This clonotype came up a few times. The chain links TRBV4-1 to TRBJ2-1; TRBD2 agrees at 9 bases. Germline V gene data show CDR1 as MGHRA and CDR2 as YSYEKL. The CDR3 sequence is 15 residues long. The V gene end was trimmed by 10 bases and the J gene end by 5 bases; junction bases not matched to a gene: 12. The CDR3 DNA follows: TGCGCCACCCGCGGCGGGCTAGCGGGGAACAATGAGCAGTTCTTC. Protein: CATRGGLAGNNEQFF.

The sample holds a few counts of this clonotype. The chain's CDR3 is CASSSGGLQPQHF. DNA for the CDR3: TGTGCCAGCAGCTCAGGGGGGCTGCAGCCCCAGCATTTT. The J gene is TRBJ1-5, the V gene TRBV7-2; 7 nucleotides match TRBD1. Germline V gene data show CDR1 as SGHTA and CDR2 as FQGNSA. This CDR3 contains 13 residues. The V and J ends lost 4 bases and 7 bases, in that order; junction bases with no gene match: 4.

The genes are TRBV2 and TRBJ2-6; a weak D match, TRBD1 (6 bases). The CDR3 length is 15 residues. Trimming removed 9 bases at V and 2 bases at J, with 14 bases between. The germline V gene has CDR1 SNHLY and CDR2 FYNNEI. As DNA, the CDR3 is TGTGCCAGAGGGGGTTGGGGACCTGGGGCCAACGTCCTGACTTTC. It is translated as CARGGWGPGANVLTF.

J is TRBJ1-1 and V is TRBV4-2; the match to TRBD1 covers 8 bases. V shed 6 bases, J shed 0 bases, and the junction held 12 bases outside the gene matches. Germline V gene data show CDR1 as LGHNA and CDR2 as YNFKEQ. This CDR3 contains 17 residues. The CDR3 here is CASRADRAFSLNTEAFF. DNA for the CDR3: TGTGCCAGCAGAGCGGACAGGGCCTTCTCTCTGAACACTGAAGCTTTCTTT.

This clonotype showed up many times. CDR3 coding DNA: TGTGCCAGCAGCCAAGGGAGGACCCAACACGGGGAGCTGTTTTTT. As protein: CASSQGRTQHGELFF. The genes are TRBV3-1 and TRBJ2-2, with TRBD2 as a possible D gene (5 bases). The CDR3 totals 15 residues. The V end lost 1 base, the J end lost 7 bases, and 13 bases lay between the germline ends. Germline CDR1 reads LGHDT; CDR2 reads YNNKEL (reference sequence). The full variable domain, with the rest looked up from reference TRBV3-1 and TRBJ2-2, is DTAVSQTPKYLVTQMGNDKSIKCEQNLGHDTMYWYKQDSKKFLKIMFSYNNKELIINETVPNRFSPKSPDKAHLNLHINSLELGDSAVYFCASSQGRTQHGELFFGEGSRLTVL.

Many counts were recorded for this clonotype. This chain links TRBV10-3 with TRBJ2-1, with 7 nucleotides matching TRBD2. Germline-derived CDR1 and CDR2 are ENHRY and SYGVKD. Trimming took 6 bases from V and 5 from J; bases not matched to a gene: 7. The CDR3 totals 14 residues. CDR3 coding DNA: TGTGCCATCAGAAGGGGAGGGGCTGACAATGAGCAGTTCTTC. Translating gives CAIRRGGADNEQFF.

This clonotype was found many times. The chain is built from TRBV5-1 and TRBJ1-2; the match to TRBD1 covers 9 bases. The germline V gene has CDR1 SGHRS and CDR2 YFSETQ. The CDR3 is 18 residues long. With V trimmed by 5 bases and J by 3 bases, 17 bases remained unmatched. The CDR3 DNA reads TGCGCCAGCAGACTGACCAGCCACGGGACAGGGTACGACTATGGCTACACCTTC. This sequence encodes CASRLTSHGTGYDYGYTF.